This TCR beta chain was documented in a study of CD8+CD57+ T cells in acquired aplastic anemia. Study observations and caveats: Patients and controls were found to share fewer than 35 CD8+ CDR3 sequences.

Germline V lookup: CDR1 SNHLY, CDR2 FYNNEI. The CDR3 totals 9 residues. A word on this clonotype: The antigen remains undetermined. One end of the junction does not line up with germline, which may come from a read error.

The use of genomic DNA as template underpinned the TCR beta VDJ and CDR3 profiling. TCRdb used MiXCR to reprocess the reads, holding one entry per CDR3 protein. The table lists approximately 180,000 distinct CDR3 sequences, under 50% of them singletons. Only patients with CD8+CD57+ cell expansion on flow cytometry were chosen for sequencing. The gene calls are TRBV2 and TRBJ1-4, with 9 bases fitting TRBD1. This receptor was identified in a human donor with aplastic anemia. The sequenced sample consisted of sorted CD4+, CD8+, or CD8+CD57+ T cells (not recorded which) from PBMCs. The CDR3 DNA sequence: TGTGCCAGCATAGGGGACAGGGTTTGG. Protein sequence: CASIGDRVW.